The TCR beta chain under discussion was sequenced for a study of monozygotic twins with inflammatory bowel disease. The CDR3 consists of 14 residues. Germline V gene data show CDR1 as KGHDR and CDR2 as SFDVKD. UMIs incorporating a 6-nucleotide sample barcode were appended by means of template switching. TCRdb reprocessed the 5' RACE reads and keeps a single row for each CDR3 protein, giving no DNA. The sample's table shows about 380,000 distinct CDR3 sequences. Findings and limits, study-wide: Especially with disease activity, IBD patients shared fewer clonotypes with others than healthy twins did. Repertoire similarity matched across concordant and discordant twins, perhaps owing to limited power.

Concerning this clonotype: Its target is unknown.

Input material: blood. V usage is TRBV24-1 and J usage is TRBJ1-1; TCRdb picks TRBD1, but there is no DNA to check that call. The clonotype was recovered from a human donor with ulcerative colitis or Crohn's disease, or a healthy co-twin of an affected twin (not recorded which). CDR3 residues: CATSDSGTDLEAFF.